These T cell receptor beta chains were read from a single sample in a study of cytomegalovirus exposure and HLA in healthy donors. Measured with immunoSEQ multiplex PCR; TCRdb has only the in-frame clones, and not every one. This sample yields 200,000 to 250,000 clones, of which about 82% are seen a single time; approximately 2.9% belongs to the top ten. Sequencing was carried out using PBMCs. The source is a young man in good health and CMV-seronegative. Both conserved end residues are part of each CDR3. The order of the fields is clone size, J gene, D gene, V gene, CDR3 DNA, CDR3 protein. The D gene is left open where the match is weak. Clone size is given for some rows only: seen once, a few or many times, or a class if the clone is expanded.

clone_size: .
j_call: TRBJ2-3
d_call: .
v_call: TRBV7-2
cdr3_nt: TGTGCCAGCAGCTTCCCGGCACAGCTTTCAGTTACGCAGTATTTT
cdr3_aa: CASSFPAQLSVTQYF

clone_size: .
j_call: TRBJ1-3
d_call: .
v_call: TRBV10-1
cdr3_nt: TGCGCCATTCCGACAGGACCCTCTGGAAACACCATATATTTT
cdr3_aa: CAIPTGPSGNTIYF

clone_size: .
j_call: TRBJ1-4
d_call: .
v_call: TRBV28
cdr3_nt: TGTGCCAGCAGTTCAGGGCGCGCAGCTAATGAAAAACTGTTTTTT
cdr3_aa: CASSSGRAANEKLFF

clone_size: .
j_call: TRBJ1-6
d_call: .
v_call: TRBV7-9
cdr3_nt: TGTGCCAGCAGGGATAGGGCCCAAGGGGGTAATTCACCCCTCCACTTT
cdr3_aa: CASRDRAQGGNSPLHF

clone_size: .
j_call: TRBJ1-1
d_call: .
v_call: TRBV29-1
cdr3_nt: TGCAGGCCCAATCGGGCTTTCTTT
cdr3_aa: CRPNRAFF

clone_size: .
j_call: TRBJ1-1
d_call: TRBD1
v_call: TRBV5-6
cdr3_nt: TGTGCCAGCAGCTCCCGACAGGGCGGCACTGAAGCTTTCTTT
cdr3_aa: CASSSRQGGTEAFF

clone_size: .
j_call: TRBJ2-3
d_call: TRBD2
v_call: TRBV7-2
cdr3_nt: TGTGCCAGCAGCTCGACCCGACTAGCGGGGGGGCAAGATACGCAGTATTTT
cdr3_aa: CASSSTRLAGGQDTQYF

clone_size: few
j_call: TRBJ1-2
d_call: .
v_call: TRBV27
cdr3_nt: TGTGCCAGCAGAAGACAGTTACCCCAATCAGGCGATGGCTACACCTTC
cdr3_aa: CASRRQLPQSGDGYTF

clone_size: once
j_call: TRBJ2-5
d_call: TRBD1
v_call: TRBV5-1
cdr3_nt: TGCGCCAGCTACCGGGACAGGGGGCCCCAAGAGACCCAGTACTTC
cdr3_aa: CASYRDRGPQETQYF

clone_size: .
j_call: TRBJ1-2
d_call: .
v_call: TRBV2
cdr3_nt: TGTGCCAGCAGTGTAGGGGCCCTCTATGGCTACACCTTC
cdr3_aa: CASSVGALYGYTF

clone_size: .
j_call: TRBJ1-5
d_call: TRBD1
v_call: TRBV5-8
cdr3_nt: TGTGCCAGCAGCTTGGTCGGGACAGGGAGCGCGATAAGCAATCAGCCCCAGCATTTT
cdr3_aa: CASSLVGTGSAISNQPQHF

clone_size: .
j_call: TRBJ2-7
d_call: .
v_call: TRBV11-2
cdr3_nt: TGTGCCAGCAGCTATTTACAGGGTAATCTCCACGAGCAGTACTTC
cdr3_aa: CASSYLQGNLHEQYF

clone_size: .
j_call: TRBJ2-1
d_call: TRBD1
v_call: TRBV4-1
cdr3_nt: TGCGCCAGCAGCCAAGGGGACAGGGAAAATGAGCAGTTCTTC
cdr3_aa: CASSQGDRENEQFF

clone_size: .
j_call: TRBJ2-3
d_call: .
v_call: TRBV19
cdr3_nt: TGTGCCAGTAGTCGTAGGAGCGGCAGCACAGATACGCAGTATTTT
cdr3_aa: CASSRRSGSTDTQYF

clone_size: once
j_call: TRBJ2-2
d_call: TRBD2
v_call: TRBV6-6
cdr3_nt: TGTGCCAGCAGTATACAGGGACTAGCGAACACCGGGGAGCTGTTTTTT
cdr3_aa: CASSIQGLANTGELFF

clone_size: .
j_call: TRBJ2-1
d_call: TRBD2
v_call: TRBV7-9
cdr3_nt: TGTGCCAGCAGCGATAGCGGGGGCTCCTACAATGAGCAGTTCTTC
cdr3_aa: CASSDSGGSYNEQFF

clone_size: .
j_call: TRBJ2-2
d_call: .
v_call: TRBV5-1
cdr3_nt: TGCGCCAGCAGCCCCCTGGAGACCTCGAGCCTGTTTTTT
cdr3_aa: CASSPLETSSLFF

clone_size: .
j_call: TRBJ2-3
d_call: .
v_call: TRBV27
cdr3_nt: TGTGCCAGCAGCCGTGGGGGCGACACAGATACGCAGTATTTT
cdr3_aa: CASSRGGDTDTQYF

clone_size: .
j_call: TRBJ2-2
d_call: .
v_call: TRBV5-4
cdr3_nt: TGTGCCAGCAGCTTGGAGCCAGGAGGTCGCACCGGGGAGCTGTTTTTT
cdr3_aa: CASSLEPGGRTGELFF

clone_size: .
j_call: TRBJ2-1
d_call: .
v_call: TRBV6-5
cdr3_nt: TGTGCCAGCAGTTCTCACGTTACAGGGCCCCAGTTCTTC
cdr3_aa: CASSSHVTGPQFF

clone_size: .
j_call: TRBJ2-1
d_call: .
v_call: TRBV6-6
cdr3_nt: TGTGCCAGCAGTGCGCGCAATGAGCAGTTCTTC
cdr3_aa: CASSARNEQFF

clone_size: .
j_call: TRBJ2-5
d_call: TRBD2
v_call: TRBV9
cdr3_nt: TGTGCCAGCAGCGTGAGCAGCGGGGGGAGGGAGACCCAGTACTTC
cdr3_aa: CASSVSSGGRETQYF

clone_size: .
j_call: TRBJ1-1
d_call: .
v_call: TRBV4-2
cdr3_nt: TGTGCCAGCAGCCAAGCAAATCCGGGAAGCACTGAAGCTTTCTTT
cdr3_aa: CASSQANPGSTEAFF

clone_size: few
j_call: TRBJ2-1
d_call: TRBD2
v_call: TRBV5-4
cdr3_nt: TGTGCCAGCAGCGGGGGGGGTGGCCTACGTTCCTACAATGAGCAGTTCTTC
cdr3_aa: CASSGGGGLRSYNEQFF